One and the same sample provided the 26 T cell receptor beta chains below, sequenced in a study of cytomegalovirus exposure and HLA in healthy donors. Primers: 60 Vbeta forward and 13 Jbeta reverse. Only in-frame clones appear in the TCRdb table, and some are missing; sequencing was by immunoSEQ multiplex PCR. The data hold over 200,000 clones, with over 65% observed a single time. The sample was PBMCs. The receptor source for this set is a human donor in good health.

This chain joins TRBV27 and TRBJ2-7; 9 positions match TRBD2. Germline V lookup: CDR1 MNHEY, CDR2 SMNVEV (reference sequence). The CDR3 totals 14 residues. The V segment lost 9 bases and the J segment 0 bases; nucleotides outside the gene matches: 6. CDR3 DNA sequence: TGTGCCAGGCCTAGCGGGATTAGCTCCTACGAGCAGTACTTC. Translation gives CARPSGISSYEQYF.

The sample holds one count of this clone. CDR3 sequence: CASSKSPGTVKSTDTQYF. DNA of the CDR3: TGTGCCAGCAGTAAATCTCCCGGGACAGTGAAGAGCACAGATACGCAGTATTTT. The chain is built from TRBV27 and TRBJ2-3, with 7 positions matching TRBD1. CDR1 and CDR2 from the germline V gene are MNHEY and SMNVEV (reference sequence). The CDR3 runs to 18 residues. V shed 5 bases, J shed 0 bases, and the junction held 14 bases outside the gene matches.

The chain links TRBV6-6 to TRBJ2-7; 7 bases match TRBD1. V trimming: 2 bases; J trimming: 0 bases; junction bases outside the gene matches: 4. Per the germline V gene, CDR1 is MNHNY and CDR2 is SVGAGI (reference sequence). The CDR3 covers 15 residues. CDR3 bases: TGTGCCAGCAGTTACGGGGGACAGAGCTCCTACGAGCAGTACTTC. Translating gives CASSYGGQSSYEQYF.

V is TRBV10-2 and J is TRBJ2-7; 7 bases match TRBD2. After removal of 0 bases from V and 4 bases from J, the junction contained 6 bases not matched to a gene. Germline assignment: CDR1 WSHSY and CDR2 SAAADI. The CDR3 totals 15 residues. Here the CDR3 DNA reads TGCGCCAGCAGTGAGTCGATTGGGGGGGGTTACGAGCAGTACTTC. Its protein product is CASSESIGGGYEQYF.

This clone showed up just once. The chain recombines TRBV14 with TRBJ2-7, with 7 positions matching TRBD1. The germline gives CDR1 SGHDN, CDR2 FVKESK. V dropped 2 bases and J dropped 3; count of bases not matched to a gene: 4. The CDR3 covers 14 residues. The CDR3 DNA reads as TGTGCCAGCAGCCAAAAGACAGGGAGCTACGAGCAGTACTTC. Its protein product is CASSQKTGSYEQYF.

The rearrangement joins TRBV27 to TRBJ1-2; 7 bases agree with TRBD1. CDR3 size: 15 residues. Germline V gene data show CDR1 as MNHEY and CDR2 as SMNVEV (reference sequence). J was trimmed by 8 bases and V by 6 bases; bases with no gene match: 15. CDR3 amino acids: CASSAPSRGLGGYTF. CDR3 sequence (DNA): TGTGCCAGCAGCGCCCCCTCGAGGGGGCTAGGGGGCTACACCTTC.

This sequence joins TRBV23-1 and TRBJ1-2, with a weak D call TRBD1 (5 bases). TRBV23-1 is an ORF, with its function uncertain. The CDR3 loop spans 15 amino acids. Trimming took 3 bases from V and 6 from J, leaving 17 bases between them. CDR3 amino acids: CASSHWDSSIDGYTF. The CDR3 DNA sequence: TGCGCCAGCAGTCATTGGGACTCTAGTATCGATGGCTACACCTTC.

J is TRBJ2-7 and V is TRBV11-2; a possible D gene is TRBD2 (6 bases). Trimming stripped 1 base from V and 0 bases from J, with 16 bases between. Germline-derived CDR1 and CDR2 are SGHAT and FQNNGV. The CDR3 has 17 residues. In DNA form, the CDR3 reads TGTGCCAGCAGCTTAGCCAACCGGGCGGGGAGCTCCTACGAGCAGTACTTC. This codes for CASSLANRAGSSYEQYF.

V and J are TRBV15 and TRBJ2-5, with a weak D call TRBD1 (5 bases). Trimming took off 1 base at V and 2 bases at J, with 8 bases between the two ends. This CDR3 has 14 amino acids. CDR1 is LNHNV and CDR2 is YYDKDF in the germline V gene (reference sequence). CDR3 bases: TGTGCCACCAGCAGAGTTCCAGGGCAAGAGACCCAGTACTTC. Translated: CATSRVPGQETQYF.

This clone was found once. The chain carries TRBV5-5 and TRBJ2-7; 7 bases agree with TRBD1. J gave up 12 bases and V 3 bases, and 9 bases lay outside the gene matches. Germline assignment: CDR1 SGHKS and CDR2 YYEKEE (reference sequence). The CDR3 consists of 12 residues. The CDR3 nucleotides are TGTGCCAGCAGCTCGACAGGGTCCCCCTGGTACTTC. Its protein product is CASSSTGSPWYF.

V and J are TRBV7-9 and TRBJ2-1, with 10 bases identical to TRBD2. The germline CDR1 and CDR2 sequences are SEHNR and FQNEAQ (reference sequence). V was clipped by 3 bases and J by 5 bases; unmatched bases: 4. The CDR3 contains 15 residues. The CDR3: CASSFGLAANNEQFF. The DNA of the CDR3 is TGTGCCAGCAGCTTCGGACTAGCGGCAAACAATGAGCAGTTCTTC.

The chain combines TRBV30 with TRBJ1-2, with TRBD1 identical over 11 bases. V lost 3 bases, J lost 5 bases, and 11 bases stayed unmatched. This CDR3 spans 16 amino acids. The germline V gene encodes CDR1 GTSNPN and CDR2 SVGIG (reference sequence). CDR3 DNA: TGTGCCTGGAGACGGGACAGGGGGGATCTTTTGTATGGCTACACCTTC. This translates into CAWRRDRGDLLYGYTF.

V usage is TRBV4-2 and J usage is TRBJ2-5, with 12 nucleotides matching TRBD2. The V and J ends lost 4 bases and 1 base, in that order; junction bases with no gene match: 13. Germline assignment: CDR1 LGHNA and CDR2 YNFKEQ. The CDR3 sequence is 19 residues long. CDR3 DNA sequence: TGTGCCAGCAGCCCACTAGCGGCTAGCGGGAGGGTTGCCCAAGAGACCCAGTACTTC. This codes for CASSPLAASGRVAQETQYF.

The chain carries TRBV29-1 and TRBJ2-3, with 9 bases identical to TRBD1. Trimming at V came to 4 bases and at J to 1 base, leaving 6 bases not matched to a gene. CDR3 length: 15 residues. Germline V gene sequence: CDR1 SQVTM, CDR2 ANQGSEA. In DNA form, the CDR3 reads TGCAGCGTTGGAGGACAGGGGTCGGGCACAGATACGCAGTATTTT. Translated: CSVGGQGSGTDTQYF.

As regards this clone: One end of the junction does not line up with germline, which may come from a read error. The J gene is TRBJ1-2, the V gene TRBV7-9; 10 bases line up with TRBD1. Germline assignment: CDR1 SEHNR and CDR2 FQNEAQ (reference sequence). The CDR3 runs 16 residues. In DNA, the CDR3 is TGTTCCAGCAGCTTAGAGACAGGGGGCCTCCTTTATGGCTACACCTTC. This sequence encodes CSSSLETGGLLYGYTF.

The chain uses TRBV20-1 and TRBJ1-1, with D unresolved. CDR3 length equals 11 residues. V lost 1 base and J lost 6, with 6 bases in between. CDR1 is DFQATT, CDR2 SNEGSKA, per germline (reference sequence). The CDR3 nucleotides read TGCAGTGCTAGAGGTACTCCTGAAGCTTTCTTT. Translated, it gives CSARGTPEAFF.

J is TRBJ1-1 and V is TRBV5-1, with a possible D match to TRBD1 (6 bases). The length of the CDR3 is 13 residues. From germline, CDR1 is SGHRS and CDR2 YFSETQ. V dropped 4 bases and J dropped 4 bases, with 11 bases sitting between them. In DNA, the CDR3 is TGCGCCAGCAGCCCGGAACAGGGCACTGAAGCTTTCTTT. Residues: CASSPEQGTEAFF. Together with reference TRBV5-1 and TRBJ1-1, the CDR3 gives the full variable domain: KAGVTQTPRYLIKTRGQQVTLSCSPISGHRSVSWYQQTPGQGLQFLFEYFSETQRNKGNFPGRFSGRQFSNSRSEMNVSTLELGDSALYLCASSPEQGTEAFFGQGTRLTVV.

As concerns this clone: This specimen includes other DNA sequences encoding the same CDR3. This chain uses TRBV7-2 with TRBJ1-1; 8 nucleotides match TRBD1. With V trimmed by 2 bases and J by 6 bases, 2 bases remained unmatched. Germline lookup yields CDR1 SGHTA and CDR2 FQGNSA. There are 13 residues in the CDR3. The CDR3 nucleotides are TGTGCCAGCAGCTTACAGGGGGCATCTGAAGCTTTCTTT. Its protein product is CASSLQGASEAFF.

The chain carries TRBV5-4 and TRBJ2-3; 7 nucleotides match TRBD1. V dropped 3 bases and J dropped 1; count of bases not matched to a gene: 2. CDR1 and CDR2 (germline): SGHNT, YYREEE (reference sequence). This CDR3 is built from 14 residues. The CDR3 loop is CASSWGTGTDTQYF. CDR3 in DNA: TGTGCCAGCAGCTGGGGGACAGGCACAGATACGCAGTATTTT. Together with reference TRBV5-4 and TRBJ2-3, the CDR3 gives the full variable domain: ETGVTQSPTHLIKTRGQQVTLRCSSQSGHNTVSWYQQALGQGPQFIFQYYREEENGRGNFPPRFSGLQFPNYSSELNVNALELDDSALYLCASSWGTGTDTQYFGPGTRLTVL.

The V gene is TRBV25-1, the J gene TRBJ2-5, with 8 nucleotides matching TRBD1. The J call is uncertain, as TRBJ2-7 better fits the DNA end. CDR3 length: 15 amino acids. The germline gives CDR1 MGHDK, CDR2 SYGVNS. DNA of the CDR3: TGTGCCAGCAGTGGTGGGACAGGACTGTCCTACGAGCAGTACTTC. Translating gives CASSGGTGLSYEQYF.

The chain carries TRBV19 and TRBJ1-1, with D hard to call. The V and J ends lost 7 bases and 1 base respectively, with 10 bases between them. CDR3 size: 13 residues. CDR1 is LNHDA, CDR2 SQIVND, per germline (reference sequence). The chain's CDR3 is CASTSRENTEAFF. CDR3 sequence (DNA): TGTGCCAGTACTTCCCGGGAGAACACTGAAGCTTTCTTT.

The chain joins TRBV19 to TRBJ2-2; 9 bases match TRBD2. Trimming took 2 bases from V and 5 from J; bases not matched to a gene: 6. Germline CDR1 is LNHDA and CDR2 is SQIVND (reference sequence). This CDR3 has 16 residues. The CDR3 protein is CASSISASGITGELFF. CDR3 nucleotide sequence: TGTGCCAGTAGTATATCGGCTAGCGGGATAACCGGGGAGCTGTTTTTT. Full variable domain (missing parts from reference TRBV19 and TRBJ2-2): DGGITQSPKYLFRKEGQNVTLSCEQNLNHDAMYWYRQDPGQGLRLIYYSQIVNDFQKGDIAEGYSVSREKKESFPLTVTSAQKNPTAFYLCASSISASGITGELFFGEGSRLTVL.

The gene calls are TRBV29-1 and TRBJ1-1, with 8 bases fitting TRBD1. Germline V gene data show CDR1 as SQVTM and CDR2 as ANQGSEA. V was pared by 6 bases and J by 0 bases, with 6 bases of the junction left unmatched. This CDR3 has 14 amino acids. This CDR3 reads CSVYRGGVNTEAFF. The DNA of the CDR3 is TGCAGCGTGTACAGGGGGGGGGTGAACACTGAAGCTTTCTTT.

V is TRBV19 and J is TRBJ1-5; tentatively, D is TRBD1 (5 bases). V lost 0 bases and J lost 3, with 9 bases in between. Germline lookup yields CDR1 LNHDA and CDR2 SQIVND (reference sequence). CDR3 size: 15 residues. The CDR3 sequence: CASSIDRAFNQPQHF. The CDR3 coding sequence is TGTGCCAGTAGTATAGACAGGGCGTTCAATCAGCCCCAGCATTTT.

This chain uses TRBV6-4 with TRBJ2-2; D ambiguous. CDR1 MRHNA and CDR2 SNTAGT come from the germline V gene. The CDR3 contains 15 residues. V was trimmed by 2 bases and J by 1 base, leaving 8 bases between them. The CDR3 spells CASSDMSGNTGELFF. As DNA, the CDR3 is TGTGCCAGCAGTGACATGTCAGGGAACACCGGGGAGCTGTTTTTT.

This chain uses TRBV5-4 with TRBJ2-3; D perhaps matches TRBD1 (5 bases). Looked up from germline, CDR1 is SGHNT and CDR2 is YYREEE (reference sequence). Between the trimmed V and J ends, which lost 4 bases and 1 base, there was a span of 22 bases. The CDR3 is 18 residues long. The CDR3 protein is CASSRIPSRGRGTDTQYF. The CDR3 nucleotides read TGTGCCAGCAGCCGAATACCAAGTAGGGGCCGCGGCACAGATACGCAGTATTTT. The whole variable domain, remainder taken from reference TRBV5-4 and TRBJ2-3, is ETGVTQSPTHLIKTRGQQVTLRCSSQSGHNTVSWYQQALGQGPQFIFQYYREEENGRGNFPPRFSGLQFPNYSSELNVNALELDDSALYLCASSRIPSRGRGTDTQYFGPGTRLTVL.